These T cell receptor beta chains were read from a single sample in a study of blood T cell repertoires in COVID-19. Here immunoSEQ multiplex PCR was the method, and the copy in TCRdb shows in-frame clones only, minus some. The table records some 80,000 clones, approximately 90% of them present only once. What was sequenced was peripheral blood. The source of these receptors is an elderly woman with acute or convalescent COVID-19. Each CDR3 is given with its conserved first and last residue. Fields, in order: J gene, V gene, clone size, D gene, CDR3 protein, CDR3 DNA. D genes are given only for firm matches. Part of the rows lack a size; the others show once, few, many or a class for expanded clones.

>TRBJ2-3|TRBV4-2|-|TRBD2
CASSQLVTSGTDTQYF
TGTGCCAGCAGCCAATTAGTGACTAGCGGCACAGATACGCAGTATTTT
>TRBJ2-2|TRBV9|-|TRBD2
CASSVPLGLAGGTGELFF
TGTGCCAGCAGCGTCCCTCTGGGACTAGCGGGGGGGACCGGGGAGCTGTTTTTT
>TRBJ1-1|TRBV6-2/TRBV6-3|few|TRBD1
CASSPLGTVAFF
TGTGCCAGCAGTCCGCTCGGGACAGTAGCTTTCTTT
>TRBJ2-7|TRBV29-1|-|TRBD2
CSVTPGGSYEQYF
TGCAGCGTGACTCCGGGGGGGTCCTACGAGCAGTACTTC
>TRBJ1-2|TRBV7-2|-|-
CASSQPLVGYTF
TGTGCCAGCAGCCAACCCTTAGTTGGCTACACCTTC
>TRBJ1-2|TRBV19|-|-
CASWDINVGYTF
TGTGCCAGCTGGGACATTAATGTTGGCTACACCTTC
>TRBJ1-5|TRBV2|-|-
CASSPGVFNQPQHF
TGTGCCAGCAGTCCAGGGGTGTTCAATCAGCCCCAGCATTTT
>TRBJ2-6|TRBV9|-|-
CASSVQGLGANVLTF
TGTGCCAGCAGCGTTCAGGGGTTGGGGGCCAACGTCCTGACTTTC
>TRBJ2-5|TRBV4-2|-|-
CASSHDRGGGKWTQYF
TGTGCCAGCAGCCACGACAGGGGAGGGGGCAAGTGGACCCAGTACTTC
>TRBJ2-3|TRBV7-2|-|TRBD2
CASSLGISGGFADTQYF
TGTGCCAGCAGCTTAGGGATTAGCGGGGGGTTCGCAGATACGCAGTATTTT
>TRBJ1-1|TRBV6-1|-|-
CASSDFGFTGNTEAFF
TGTGCCAGCAGTGATTTCGGGTTTACAGGGAACACTGAAGCTTTCTTT
>TRBJ2-1|TRBV5-1|-|TRBD2
CASSLLAGGADEQFF
TGCGCCAGCAGCTTGTTGGCGGGGGGGGCCGATGAGCAGTTCTTC
>TRBJ2-1|TRBV5-1|-|-
CASSGGLGQDEQFF
TGCGCCAGCAGCGGGGGGTTGGGGCAAGATGAGCAGTTCTTC
>TRBJ2-5|TRBV20-1|-|TRBD2
CSASQRGGQETQYF
TGCAGTGCTAGTCAGCGGGGGGGCCAAGAGACCCAGTACTTC
>TRBJ2-7|TRBV6-6|once|TRBD2
CARACRETSGCYEQYF
TGTGCCAGAGCCTGCAGAGAGACTAGCGGGTGCTACGAGCAGTACTTC
>TRBJ2-7|TRBV19|-|TRBD2
CASGTSGPYEQYF
TGTGCCAGCGGGACTAGCGGTCCCTACGAGCAGTACTTC
>TRBJ1-2|TRBV6-5|-|-
CASSTDWDSYYGYTF
TGTGCCAGCAGTACGGACTGGGACTCCTACTATGGCTACACCTTC
>TRBJ2-1|TRBV6-5|-|TRBD2
CASSYSASGNYNEQFF
TGTGCCAGCAGTTACTCGGCTAGCGGGAATTACAATGAGCAGTTCTTC
>TRBJ1-2|TRBV6-5|-|-
CASSPGVGADGYTF
TGTGCCAGCAGTCCCGGGGTGGGGGCCGATGGCTACACCTTC
>TRBJ1-1|TRBV19|-|TRBD1
CASSTGTASTEAFF
TGTGCCAGTAGTACCGGGACAGCGAGCACTGAAGCTTTCTTT
>TRBJ2-5|TRBV4-2|-|TRBD1
CASSQRNRDRGQETQYF
TGTGCCAGCAGCCAACGAAACCGGGACAGGGGCCAAGAGACCCAGTACTTC
>TRBJ2-7|TRBV5-1|-|TRBD1
CASSLATGGSPYEQYF
TGCGCCAGCAGCTTGGCGACAGGGGGCAGTCCTTACGAGCAGTACTTC
>TRBJ1-6|TRBV5-1|-|TRBD1
CASSLGQGYNSPLHF
TGCGCCAGCAGCTTGGGACAGGGCTATAATTCACCCCTCCACTTT
>TRBJ1-2|TRBV21-1|-|-
CASSKAGGAEGYTF
TGTGCCAGCAGCAAAGCAGGGGGCGCGGAGGGCTACACCTTC
>TRBJ1-2|TRBV6-5|-|-
CASRYQGSYGYTF
TGTGCCAGCAGATATCAGGGCAGCTATGGCTACACCTTC